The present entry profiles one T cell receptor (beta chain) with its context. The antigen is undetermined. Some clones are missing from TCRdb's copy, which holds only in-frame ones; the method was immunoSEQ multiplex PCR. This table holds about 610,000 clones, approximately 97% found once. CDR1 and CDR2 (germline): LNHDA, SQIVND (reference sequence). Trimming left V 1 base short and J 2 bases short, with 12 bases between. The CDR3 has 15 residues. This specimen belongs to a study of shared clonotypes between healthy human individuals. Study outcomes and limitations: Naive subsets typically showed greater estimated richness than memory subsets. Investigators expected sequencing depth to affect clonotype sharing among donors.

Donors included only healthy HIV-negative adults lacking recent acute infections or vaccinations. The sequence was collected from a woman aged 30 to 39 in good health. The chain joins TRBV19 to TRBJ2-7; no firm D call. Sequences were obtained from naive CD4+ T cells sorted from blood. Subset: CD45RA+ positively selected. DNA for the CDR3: TGTGCCAGTAGTATAGGAGGCAGTGAAGCCTACGAGCAGTACTTC. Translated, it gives CASSIGGSEAYEQYF.